The source of this T cell receptor (beta chain) is a study of blood T cell repertoires in COVID-19. Per the germline V gene, CDR1 is SGHNT and CDR2 is YYREEE (reference sequence). V lost 0 bases and J lost 10; bases outside the gene matches: 6. The CDR3 covers 16 residues. Seattle's enrolled individuals joined amid active infection and were then monitored longitudinally. Profiled with immunoSEQ multiplex PCR; TCRdb holds only in-frame clones, not every one. The table includes a few hundred thousand clones, 88% detected once. The chain employs TRBV5-4 and TRBJ1-6; TRBD1 aligns across 11 bases. This TCR was sampled from a woman aged 50 to 65 with COVID-19, enrolled during active disease. Sequenced sample: peripheral blood. The CDR3 loop is CASSLDYGTGGSPLHF. The CDR3 DNA reads as TGTGCCAGCAGCTTGGATTACGGGACAGGGGGATCACCCCTCCACTTT.